This record looks at one T cell receptor (beta chain) sequence and its context. The method was immunoSEQ multiplex PCR; TCRdb's version includes in-frame clones alone and lacks a portion of them. Found here are fewer than 350,000 clones, more than 75% of them singletons; the top ten hold 2% to 2.5%. The data belong to a study of blood T cell repertoires in COVID-19. The receptor's source is a middle-aged woman with acute COVID-19. The sample taken for sequencing was PBMCs or T cells enriched from blood (not recorded which).

The CDR3 region is CASSYSRRGSNSPLHF. CDR3 sequence (DNA): TGTGCCAGCAGTTACTCGAGAAGGGGGAGTAATTCACCCCTCCACTTT. The genes are TRBV6-5 and TRBJ1-6; D might be TRBD1 (6 bases). The length of the CDR3 is 16 residues. Germline V lookup: CDR1 MNHEY, CDR2 SVGAGI. The germline V and J ends were trimmed by 0 bases and 6 bases, with 12 bases remaining between them.